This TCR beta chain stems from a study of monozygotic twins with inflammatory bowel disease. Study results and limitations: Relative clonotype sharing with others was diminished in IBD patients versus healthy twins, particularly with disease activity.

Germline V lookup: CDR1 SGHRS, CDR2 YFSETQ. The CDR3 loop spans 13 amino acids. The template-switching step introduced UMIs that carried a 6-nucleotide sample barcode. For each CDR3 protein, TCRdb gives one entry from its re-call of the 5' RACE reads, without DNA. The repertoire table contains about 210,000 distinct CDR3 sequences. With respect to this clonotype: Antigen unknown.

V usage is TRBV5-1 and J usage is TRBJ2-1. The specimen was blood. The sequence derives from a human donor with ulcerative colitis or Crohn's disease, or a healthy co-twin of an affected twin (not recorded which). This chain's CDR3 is CASSLGIHNEQFF. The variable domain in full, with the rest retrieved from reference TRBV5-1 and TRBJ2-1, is KAGVTQTPRYLIKTRGQQVTLSCSPISGHRSVSWYQQTPGQGLQFLFEYFSETQRNKGNFPGRFSGRQFSNSRSEMNVSTLELGDSALYLCASSLGIHNEQFFGPGTRLTVL.